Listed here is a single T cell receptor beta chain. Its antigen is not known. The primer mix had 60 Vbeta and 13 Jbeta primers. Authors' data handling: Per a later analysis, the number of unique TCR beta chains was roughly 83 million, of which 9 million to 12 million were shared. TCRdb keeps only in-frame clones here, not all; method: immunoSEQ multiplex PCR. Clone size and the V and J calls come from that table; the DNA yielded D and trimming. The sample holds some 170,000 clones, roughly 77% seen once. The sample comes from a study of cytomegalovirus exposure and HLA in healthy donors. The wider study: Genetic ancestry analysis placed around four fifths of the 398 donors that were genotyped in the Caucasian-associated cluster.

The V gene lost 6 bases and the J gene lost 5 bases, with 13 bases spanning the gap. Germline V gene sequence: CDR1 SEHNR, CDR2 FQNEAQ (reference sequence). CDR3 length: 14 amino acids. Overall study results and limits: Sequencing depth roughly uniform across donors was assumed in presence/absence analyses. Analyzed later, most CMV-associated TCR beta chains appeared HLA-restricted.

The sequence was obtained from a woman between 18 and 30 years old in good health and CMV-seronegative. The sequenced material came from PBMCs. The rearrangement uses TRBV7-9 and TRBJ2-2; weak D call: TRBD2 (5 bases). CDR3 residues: CASRDSVWTGELFF. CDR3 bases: TGTGCCAGCAGGGACTCGGTTTGGACCGGGGAGCTGTTTTTT.